Each of the 21 T cell receptor beta chains below was sequenced from the same sample in a study of T cell changes during pregnancy in multiple sclerosis. TCRdb's table, derived via immunoSEQ multiplex PCR, lists solely in-frame clones and lacks some. The sample records tens of thousands of clones, around 90% being singletons. Sequenced material: peripheral blood, taken after pregnancy. The receptor set was obtained from a female donor in good health, enrolled as a control in a pregnancy study.

The chain combines TRBV10-3 with TRBJ1-1, with D tentatively TRBD1 (6 bases). CDR1 is ENHRY, CDR2 SYGVKD, per germline. Trimming took 3 bases from V and 11 from J, leaving 13 bases between them. This CDR3 is 12 amino acids long. In nucleotides, the CDR3 is TGTGCCATCAGTGATAACAGGGACCGGGCTTTCTTT. Its protein is CAISDNRDRAFF.

The genes are TRBV19 and TRBJ1-1, with TRBD1 as a possible D gene (6 bases). V was shortened by 7 bases and J by 3 bases, with 9 bases between the two germline ends. The germline gives CDR1 LNHDA, CDR2 SQIVND (reference sequence). This CDR3 comprises 12 residues. The CDR3 loop is CASMGGHTEAFF. CDR3 in DNA: TGTGCCAGTATGGGGGGGCACACTGAAGCTTTCTTT.

The chain uses TRBV4-2 and TRBJ2-3; D is possibly TRBD1 (6 bases). Germline V gene data show CDR1 as LGHNA and CDR2 as YNFKEQ. The CDR3 covers 17 residues. V lost 1 base and J lost 1, with 15 bases in between. DNA of the CDR3: TGTGCCAGCAGCCAAGCCCTGGGTGGGGGCGGCACAGATACGCAGTATTTT. Translating it yields CASSQALGGGGTDTQYF.

The chain carries TRBV5-5 and TRBJ2-2, with 8 bases aligning to TRBD1. There are 16 residues in the CDR3. Germline V gene sequence: CDR1 SGHKS, CDR2 YYEKEE (reference sequence). Trimming took 2 bases from V and 4 from J; bases not matched to a gene: 7. The DNA of the CDR3 is TGTGCCAGCAGCTTTGAACAGGGGGTTCGCACCGGGGAGCTGTTTTTT. As protein: CASSFEQGVRTGELFF.

The gene calls are TRBV5-4 and TRBJ2-7, with a possible D match to TRBD1 (6 bases). The CDR3 totals 13 residues. V dropped 4 bases and J dropped 7 bases, with 15 bases sitting between them. Germline CDR1 reads SGHNT; CDR2 reads YYREEE (reference sequence). CDR3 nucleotides: TGTGCCAGCAGCCATCCTCAGGGGCGTGAGCAGTACTTC. Translated, it gives CASSHPQGREQYF.

The chain uses TRBV19 and TRBJ1-2; 9 bases are a match to TRBD1. V was clipped by 6 bases and J by 8 bases; unmatched bases: 13. The CDR3 consists of 15 residues. Germline V lookup: CDR1 LNHDA, CDR2 SQIVND (reference sequence). The CDR3 DNA reads as TGTGCCAGTAGGACCGACCAACAGGGGGCGAGAGGCTACACCTTC. Translating gives CASRTDQQGARGYTF.

This clone was seen just once. The chain is built from TRBV28 and TRBJ2-1; 12 positions agree with TRBD2. The ends lost 8 bases at V and 4 bases at J; junction bases unmatched: 9. The CDR3 extends over 16 amino acids. Germline CDR1 MDHEN, CDR2 SYDVKM. The CDR3, as DNA: TGTGCCAGCGGGGGTCTAGCGGGAGGGTCGTACAATGAGCAGTTCTTC. As protein: CASGGLAGGSYNEQFF.

This rearrangement joins TRBV4-2 to TRBJ2-3, with 14 nucleotides matching TRBD2. The J segment lost 0 bases and the V segment lost 1 base, leaving 3 bases of the junction unmatched. The CDR3 has 18 amino acids. Germline-derived CDR1 and CDR2 are LGHNA and YNFKEQ. CDR3 in DNA: TGTGCCAGCAGCCAAGGACTAGCGGGAGGGCCAAGCACAGATACGCAGTATTTT. Encoded protein: CASSQGLAGGPSTDTQYF.

The chain links TRBV30 to TRBJ2-7, with 7 bases lining up with TRBD1. Germline V CDR1 and CDR2: GTSNPN, SVGIG (reference sequence). V shed 0 bases and J 9 bases; nucleotides not matched to a gene: 14. The CDR3 runs 15 residues. This CDR3 is CAWSVLDRAPRGQYF. The CDR3 DNA sequence: TGTGCCTGGAGTGTTTTAGACAGGGCCCCACGTGGGCAGTACTTC.

The chain couples TRBV7-3 to TRBJ2-3; 7 bases are shared with TRBD1. The germline gives CDR1 SGHTA, CDR2 FQGTGA. Trimming removed 4 bases from V and 6 bases from J; junction bases left unmatched: 7. This CDR3 contains 14 residues. CDR3 residues: CASSSDTGVDTQYF. For the CDR3, the DNA is TGTGCCAGCAGCTCAGACACAGGGGTGGATACGCAGTATTTT.

The chain joins TRBV28 to TRBJ2-1; 7 bases are shared with TRBD1. CDR1 and CDR2 (germline): MDHEN, SYDVKM. Unmatched junction bases numbered 6, after V lost 5 bases and J lost 2 bases. The CDR3 runs 15 residues. CDR3 amino acids: CASSQTGTAYNEQFF. The DNA for the CDR3 is TGTGCCAGCAGTCAGACCGGGACAGCCTACAATGAGCAGTTCTTC.

CDR3 protein: CASSLDRGRGVYGYTF. The CDR3, as DNA: TGTGCCAGCAGCTTAGACAGGGGGCGTGGGGTCTATGGCTACACCTTC. The chain joins TRBV7-2 to TRBJ1-2, with 9 bases lining up with TRBD1. This CDR3 is built from 16 residues. CDR1 SGHTA and CDR2 FQGNSA come from the germline V gene. V lost 1 base to trimming and J lost 4 bases; unmatched junction nucleotides: 7.

The V call is TRBV9, the J call TRBJ2-6; 7 positions agree with TRBD1. Germline assignment: CDR1 SGDLS and CDR2 YYNGEE. V gave up 6 bases and J gave up 0 bases; unmatched junction bases: 3. The CDR3 totals 15 residues. DNA for the CDR3: TGTGCCAGCAAGGCAGGGGGCTCTGGGGCCAACGTCCTGACTTTC. It codes for CASKAGGSGANVLTF.

The rearrangement joins TRBV5-1 to TRBJ2-7; 8 nucleotides line up with TRBD2. With 0 bases clipped from V and 6 bases from J, the junction kept 8 bases outside the gene matches. Germline CDR1 reads SGHRS; CDR2 reads YFSETQ. The CDR3 has 15 residues. The CDR3 here is CASSLEPGGATEQYF. DNA for the CDR3: TGCGCCAGCAGCTTGGAACCCGGGGGGGCGACCGAGCAGTACTTC.

The chain couples TRBV6-6 to TRBJ1-3; TRBD1 is a possible D gene (6 bases). Deletions cut 8 bases from V and 1 base from J, with 18 bases between. CDR3 length: 16 amino acids. The germline CDR1 and CDR2 sequences are MNHNY and SVGAGI (reference sequence). CDR3 region: CASLSRGQLSGNTIYF. The CDR3 coding sequence is TGTGCCAGCCTATCTCGCGGACAGTTATCTGGAAACACCATATATTTT.

This chain links TRBV7-2 with TRBJ1-6; 8 bases agree with TRBD1. Looked up from germline, CDR1 is SGHTA and CDR2 is FQGNSA. The length of the CDR3 is 14 residues. V dropped 3 bases and J dropped 6; count of bases not matched to a gene: 1. The CDR3 nucleotides read TGTGCCAGCAGCTTGGACAGGGTTAATTCACCCCTCCACTTT. Translation: CASSLDRVNSPLHF.

V is TRBV15 and J is TRBJ1-2, with D possibly matching TRBD1 (6 bases). The V and J ends lost 6 bases and 6 bases respectively, with 23 bases between them. Germline V lookup: CDR1 LNHNV, CDR2 YYDKDF (reference sequence). The length of the CDR3 is 16 residues. CDR3 DNA: TGTGCCACCAGACCTTCGACAGGCCGAGTAAGAGATGGCTACACCTTC. Protein sequence: CATRPSTGRVRDGYTF. Drawing the rest from reference TRBV15 and TRBJ1-2, the complete variable domain is DAMVIQNPRYQVTQFGKPVTLSCSQTLNHNVMYWYQQKSSQAPKLLFHYYDKDFNNEADTPDNFQSRRPNTSFCFLDIRSPGLGDTAMYLCATRPSTGRVRDGYTFGSGTRLTVV.

The chain uses TRBV7-6 and TRBJ2-3; maybe TRBD1 (5 bases). Germline V gene sequence: CDR1 SGHVS, CDR2 FNYEAQ. V dropped 0 bases and J dropped 5 bases, with 6 bases sitting between them. The CDR3 runs 13 residues. The CDR3, as DNA: TGTGCCAGCAGCTTAGCTAGGGGAGATACGCAGTATTTT. This sequence encodes CASSLARGDTQYF. Complete variable domain (other parts from reference TRBV7-6 and TRBJ2-3): GAGVSQSPRYKVTKRGQDVALRCDPISGHVSLYWYRQALGQGPEFLTYFNYEAQQDKSGLPNDRFSAERPEGSISTLTIQRTEQRDSAMYRCASSLARGDTQYFGPGTRLTVL.

V and J are TRBV5-1 and TRBJ2-3; D is perhaps TRBD2 (5 bases). The CDR3 consists of 16 residues. The V end was cut by 0 bases, the J end by 1 base, with 12 bases between. Germline CDR1 is SGHRS and CDR2 is YFSETQ. The CDR3 spells CASSLAASPRTDTQYF. The CDR3 DNA reads as TGCGCCAGCAGCTTGGCCGCTAGCCCCCGCACAGATACGCAGTATTTT.

V gene TRBV6-1 combines with J gene TRBJ2-5, with TRBD2 identical over 11 bases. The CDR3 runs to 15 residues. From germline, CDR1 is MNHNS and CDR2 SASEGT. V lost 5 bases, J lost 4 bases, and 6 bases stayed unmatched. The chain's CDR3 is CASSSLGLAGETQYF. The DNA for the CDR3 is TGTGCCAGCAGTTCCCTCGGACTAGCGGGAGAGACCCAGTACTTC.

The chain carries TRBV7-9 and TRBJ2-7; 8 bases align to TRBD1. The CDR3 is made up of 17 amino acids. Germline lookup yields CDR1 SEHNR and CDR2 FQNEAQ (reference sequence). The ends lost 0 bases at V and 4 bases at J; junction bases unmatched: 11. The CDR3 is CASSLARGQGPSYEQYF. The CDR3 DNA follows: TGTGCCAGCAGCTTAGCCCGTGGACAGGGCCCTTCGTACGAGCAGTACTTC. Supplemented by reference TRBV7-9 and TRBJ2-7, the full variable domain reads DTGVSQNPRHKITKRGQNVTFRCDPISEHNRLYWYRQTLGQGPEFLTYFQNEAQLEKSRLLSDRFSAERPKGSFSTLEIQRTEQGDSAMYLCASSLARGQGPSYEQYFGPGTRLTVT.